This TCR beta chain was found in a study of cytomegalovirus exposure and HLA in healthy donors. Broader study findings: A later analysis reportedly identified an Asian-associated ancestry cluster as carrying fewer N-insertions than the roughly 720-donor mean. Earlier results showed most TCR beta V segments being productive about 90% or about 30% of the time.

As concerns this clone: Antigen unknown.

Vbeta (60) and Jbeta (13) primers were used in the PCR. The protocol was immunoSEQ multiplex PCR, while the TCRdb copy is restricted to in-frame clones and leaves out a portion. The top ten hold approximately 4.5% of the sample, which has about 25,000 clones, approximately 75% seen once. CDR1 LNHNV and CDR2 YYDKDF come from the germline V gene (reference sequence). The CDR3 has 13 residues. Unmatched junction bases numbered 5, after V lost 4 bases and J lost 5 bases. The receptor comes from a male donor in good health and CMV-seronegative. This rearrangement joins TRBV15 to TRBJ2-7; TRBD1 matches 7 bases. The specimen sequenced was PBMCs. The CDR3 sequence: CATSKVGGNEQYF. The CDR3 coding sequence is TGTGCCACCAGCAAGGTAGGGGGCAACGAGCAGTACTTC.